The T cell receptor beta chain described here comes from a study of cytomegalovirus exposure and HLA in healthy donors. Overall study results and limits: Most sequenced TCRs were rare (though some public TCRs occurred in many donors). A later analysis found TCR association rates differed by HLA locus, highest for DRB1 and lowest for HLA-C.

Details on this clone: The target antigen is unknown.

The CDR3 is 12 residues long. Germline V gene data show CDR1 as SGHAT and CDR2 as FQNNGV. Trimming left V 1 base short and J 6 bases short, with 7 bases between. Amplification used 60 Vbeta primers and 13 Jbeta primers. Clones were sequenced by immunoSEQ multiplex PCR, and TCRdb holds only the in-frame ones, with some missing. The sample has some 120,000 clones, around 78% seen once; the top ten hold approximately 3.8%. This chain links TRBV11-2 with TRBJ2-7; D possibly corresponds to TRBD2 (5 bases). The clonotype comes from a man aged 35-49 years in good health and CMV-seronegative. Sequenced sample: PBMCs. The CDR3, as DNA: TGTGCCAGCAGCTTAGTAGCGCGCGAGCAGTACTTC. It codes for CASSLVAREQYF.